This TCR beta chain is drawn from a study of T cell repertoires and HLA-DP antigens. For the study at large: In vitro CD4+ alloreactivity was against HeLa-presented HLA-DP.

Deep-resolution sequencing targeted approximately 200,000 T cell genomes in pre-culture CD4+ samples. Profiling relied on immunoSEQ multiplex PCR, and the TCRdb table lists in-frame clones only, not all of them. The repertoire holds around 70,000 clones, with roughly 77% as singletons. With respect to this clone: No antigen is known for it.

This CDR3 is 15 amino acids long. The V end lost 1 base, the J end lost 1 base, and 11 bases lay between the germline ends. Germline CDR1 is GTSNPN and CDR2 is SVGIG (reference sequence). The rearrangement uses TRBV30 and TRBJ2-1; a weak D match, TRBD2 (5 bases). The sequencing input was CD4+ T cells from PBMCs. This TCR derives from a man between 60 and 70 years old in good health and CMV-seronegative. CDR3 sequence: CAWSAGKRSYNEQFF. In DNA form, the CDR3 reads TGTGCCTGGAGTGCCGGGAAGAGGTCCTACAATGAGCAGTTCTTC.